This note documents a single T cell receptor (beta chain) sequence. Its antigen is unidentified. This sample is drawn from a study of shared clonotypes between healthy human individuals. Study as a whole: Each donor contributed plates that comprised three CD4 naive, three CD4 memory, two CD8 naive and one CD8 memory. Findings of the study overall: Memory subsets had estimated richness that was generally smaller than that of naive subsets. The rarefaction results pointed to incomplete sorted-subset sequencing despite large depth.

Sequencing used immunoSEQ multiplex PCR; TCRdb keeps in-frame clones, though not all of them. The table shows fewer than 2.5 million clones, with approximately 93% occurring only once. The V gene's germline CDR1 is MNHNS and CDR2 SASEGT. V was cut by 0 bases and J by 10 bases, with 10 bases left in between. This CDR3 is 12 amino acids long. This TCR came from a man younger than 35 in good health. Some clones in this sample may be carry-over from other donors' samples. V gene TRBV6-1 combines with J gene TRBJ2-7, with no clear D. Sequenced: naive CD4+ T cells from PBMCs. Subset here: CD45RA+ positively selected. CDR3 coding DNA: TGTGCCAGCAGTGAAGCTGTTTCCGATCAGTACTTC. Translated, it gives CASSEAVSDQYF.